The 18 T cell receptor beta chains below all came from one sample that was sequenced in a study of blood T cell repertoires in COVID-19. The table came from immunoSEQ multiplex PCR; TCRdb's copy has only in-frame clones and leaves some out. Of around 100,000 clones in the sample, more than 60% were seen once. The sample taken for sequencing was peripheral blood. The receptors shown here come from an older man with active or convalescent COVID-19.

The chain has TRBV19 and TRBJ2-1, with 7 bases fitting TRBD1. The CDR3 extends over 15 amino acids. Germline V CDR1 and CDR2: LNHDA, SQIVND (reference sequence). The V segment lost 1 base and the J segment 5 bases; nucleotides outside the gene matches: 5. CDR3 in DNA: TGTGCCAGTAGTATAGCGTTAGGGACAGACAATGAGCAGTTCTTC. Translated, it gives CASSIALGTDNEQFF.

CDR3 nucleotide sequence: TGTGCCAGCGAACTAGCGGGAGTAGGTTCCTACAATGAGCAGTTCTTC. Translated: CASELAGVGSYNEQFF. The chain recombines TRBV28 with TRBJ2-1; 11 nucleotides match TRBD2. The CDR3 totals 16 residues. Germline V CDR1 and CDR2: MDHEN, SYDVKM. V shed 8 bases and J 1 base; nucleotides not matched to a gene: 7.

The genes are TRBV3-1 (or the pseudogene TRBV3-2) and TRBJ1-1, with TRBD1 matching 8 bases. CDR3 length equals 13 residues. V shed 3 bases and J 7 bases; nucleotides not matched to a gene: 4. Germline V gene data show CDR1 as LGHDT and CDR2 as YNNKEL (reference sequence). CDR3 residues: CASSHAGGSEAFF. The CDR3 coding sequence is TGTGCCAGCAGCCACGCAGGGGGCAGTGAAGCTTTCTTT.

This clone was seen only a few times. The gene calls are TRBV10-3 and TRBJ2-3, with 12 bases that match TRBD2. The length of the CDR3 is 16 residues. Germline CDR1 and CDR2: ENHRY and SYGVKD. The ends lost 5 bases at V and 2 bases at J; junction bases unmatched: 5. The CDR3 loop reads CAISRLAGGTTDTQYF. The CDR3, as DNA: TGTGCCATCAGTCGGCTAGCGGGGGGGACCACAGATACGCAGTATTTT.

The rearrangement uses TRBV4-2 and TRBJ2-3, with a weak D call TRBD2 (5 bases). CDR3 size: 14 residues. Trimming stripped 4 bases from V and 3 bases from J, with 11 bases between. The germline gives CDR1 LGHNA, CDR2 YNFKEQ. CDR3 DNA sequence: TGTGCCAGCAGCCGGGAGCGGATTACAGATACGCAGTATTTT. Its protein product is CASSRERITDTQYF.

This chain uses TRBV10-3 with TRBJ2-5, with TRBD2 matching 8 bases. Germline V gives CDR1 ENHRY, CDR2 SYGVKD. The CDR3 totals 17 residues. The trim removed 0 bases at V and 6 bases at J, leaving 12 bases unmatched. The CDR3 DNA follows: TGTGCCATCAGTGAGTCGAACGGGAGGGCCTTTGAACAGACCCAGTACTTC. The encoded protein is CAISESNGRAFEQTQYF.

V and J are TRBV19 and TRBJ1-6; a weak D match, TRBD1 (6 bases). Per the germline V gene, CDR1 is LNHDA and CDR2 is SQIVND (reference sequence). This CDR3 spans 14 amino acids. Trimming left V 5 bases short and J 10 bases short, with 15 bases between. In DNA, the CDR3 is TGTGCCAGTAGTGTAAAGGGGGTAGCCTCACCCCTCCACTTT. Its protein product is CASSVKGVASPLHF.

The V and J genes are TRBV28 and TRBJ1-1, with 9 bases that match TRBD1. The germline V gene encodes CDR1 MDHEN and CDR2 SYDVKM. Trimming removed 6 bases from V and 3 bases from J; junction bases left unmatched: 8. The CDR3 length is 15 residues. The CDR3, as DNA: TGTGCCAGCAGGCAGCACCGGGACAGGGACACTGAAGCTTTCTTT. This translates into CASRQHRDRDTEAFF.

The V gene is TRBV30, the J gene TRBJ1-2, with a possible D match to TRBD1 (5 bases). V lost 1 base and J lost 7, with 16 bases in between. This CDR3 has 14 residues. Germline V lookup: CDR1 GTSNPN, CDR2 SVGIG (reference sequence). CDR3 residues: CAWSGSGREAGYTF. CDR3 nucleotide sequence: TGTGCCTGGAGTGGGAGTGGCAGGGAGGCTGGCTACACCTTC.

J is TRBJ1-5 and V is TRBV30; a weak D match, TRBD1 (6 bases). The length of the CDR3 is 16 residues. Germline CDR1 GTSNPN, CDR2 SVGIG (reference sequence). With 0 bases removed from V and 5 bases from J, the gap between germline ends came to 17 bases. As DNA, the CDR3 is TGTGCCTGGAGTGTATCAGAGACAGGAAGCGATCAGCCCCAGCATTTT. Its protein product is CAWSVSETGSDQPQHF.

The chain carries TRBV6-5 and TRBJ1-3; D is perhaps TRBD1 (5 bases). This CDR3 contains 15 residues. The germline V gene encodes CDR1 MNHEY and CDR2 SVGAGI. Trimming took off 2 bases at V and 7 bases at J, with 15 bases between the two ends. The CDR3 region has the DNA TGTGCCAGCAGTTACGTCCGCGGGGCCGGGAACACCATATATTTT. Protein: CASSYVRGAGNTIYF.

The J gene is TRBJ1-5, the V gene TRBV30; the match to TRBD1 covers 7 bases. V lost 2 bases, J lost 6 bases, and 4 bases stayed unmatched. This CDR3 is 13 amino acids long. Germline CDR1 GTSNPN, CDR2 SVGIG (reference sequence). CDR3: CAWSYRGPQPQHF. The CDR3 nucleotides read TGTGCCTGGAGTTACAGGGGTCCTCAGCCCCAGCATTTT.

CDR3 sequence (DNA): TGTGCCAGCAGTTATAGAGGGCACACTGAAGCTTTCTTT. Protein sequence: CASSYRGHTEAFF. The V gene is TRBV6-2 or TRBV6-3, the J gene TRBJ1-1; unclear D gene. In germline, CDR1 is MNHEY, CDR2 SVGEGT. V dropped 3 bases and J dropped 3 bases, with 8 bases sitting between them. The CDR3 is 13 residues long.

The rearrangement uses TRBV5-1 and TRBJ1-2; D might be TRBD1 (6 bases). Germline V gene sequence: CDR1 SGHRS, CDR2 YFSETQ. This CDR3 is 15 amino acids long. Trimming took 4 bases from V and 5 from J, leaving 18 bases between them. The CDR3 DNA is TGCGCCAGCAGCAGAGGGGGAGGGGCCGTTTATGGCTACACCTTC. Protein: CASSRGGGAVYGYTF.

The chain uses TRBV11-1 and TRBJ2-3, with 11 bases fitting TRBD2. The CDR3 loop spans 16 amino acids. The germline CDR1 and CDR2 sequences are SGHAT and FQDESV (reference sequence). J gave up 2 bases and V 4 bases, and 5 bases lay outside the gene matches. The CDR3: CASSSLAGGITDTQYF. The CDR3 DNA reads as TGTGCCAGCAGCTCTCTAGCGGGGGGCATCACAGATACGCAGTATTTT.

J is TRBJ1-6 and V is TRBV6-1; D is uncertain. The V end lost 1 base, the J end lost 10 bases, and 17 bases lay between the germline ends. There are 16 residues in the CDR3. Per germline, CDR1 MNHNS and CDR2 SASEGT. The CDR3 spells CASSEGYFGDGSPLHF. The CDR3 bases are TGTGCCAGCAGTGAAGGGTACTTTGGAGACGGCTCACCCCTCCACTTT.

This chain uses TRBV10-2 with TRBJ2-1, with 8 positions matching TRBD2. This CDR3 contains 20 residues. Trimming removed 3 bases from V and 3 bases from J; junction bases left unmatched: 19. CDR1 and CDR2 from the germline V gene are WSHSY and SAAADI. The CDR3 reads CASSDRLGLVQPEHYNEQFF. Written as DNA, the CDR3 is TGCGCCAGCAGTGATCGGCTGGGACTAGTTCAACCAGAACACTACAATGAGCAGTTCTTC.

CDR3 DNA: TGCAGTGCTACTGACAGGGGCTACGAGCAGTACTTC. It encodes CSATDRGYEQYF. This chain joins TRBV20-1 and TRBJ2-7; the match to TRBD1 covers 8 bases. The ends lost 4 bases at V and 3 bases at J; junction bases unmatched: 2. Germline V lookup: CDR1 DFQATT, CDR2 SNEGSKA (reference sequence). The CDR3 sequence is 12 residues long.